This T cell receptor beta chain came from a study of control samples from healthy donors and cancer patients. The CDR3 sequence is 16 residues long. The germline gives CDR1 SGDLS, CDR2 YYNGEE. Trimming shortened V by 0 bases and J by 0 bases, and 10 bases separated the two germline ends. Produced via immunoSEQ multiplex PCR; TCRdb's table is partial and in-frame only. The sample shows fewer than 150,000 clones, 80% to 95% of them seen only once. This receptor was taken from a man aged 18 to 29 in good health. The rearrangement links TRBV9 to TRBJ1-3; perhaps TRBD1 as D (5 bases). Sample: blood. CDR3 nucleotides: TGTGCCAGCAGCGTAGGGGACCTTAGCTCTGGAAACACCATATATTTT. Protein product: CASSVGDLSSGNTIYF.